The clone carrying this T cell receptor beta chain has just one count. The antigen remains undetermined. CDR1 SGDLS and CDR2 YYNGEE come from the germline V gene. The J segment lost 8 bases and the V segment lost 7 bases, leaving 11 bases of the junction unmatched. The CDR3 spans 14 residues. Profiled with immunoSEQ multiplex PCR; TCRdb holds only in-frame clones, not every one. The sample consists of some 200,000 clones, roughly nine tenths of them appearing once. These data are taken from a study of T cell responses to AZD1222 COVID-19 vaccine. Whole-study results and caveats: Breadth and depth of Spike-specific TCRs rose after two AZD1222 doses.

The chain has TRBV9 and TRBJ2-1; 8 positions agree with TRBD2. Sequences were derived from peripheral blood, sampled 28 days after the second AZD1222 dose. The receptor was derived from an adult who received the AZD1222 COVID-19 vaccine. The CDR3 nucleotides are TGTGCCAGCCGCGCGGGAGGCGCTCAGGATGAGCAGTTCTTC. It translates to CASRAGGAQDEQFF.